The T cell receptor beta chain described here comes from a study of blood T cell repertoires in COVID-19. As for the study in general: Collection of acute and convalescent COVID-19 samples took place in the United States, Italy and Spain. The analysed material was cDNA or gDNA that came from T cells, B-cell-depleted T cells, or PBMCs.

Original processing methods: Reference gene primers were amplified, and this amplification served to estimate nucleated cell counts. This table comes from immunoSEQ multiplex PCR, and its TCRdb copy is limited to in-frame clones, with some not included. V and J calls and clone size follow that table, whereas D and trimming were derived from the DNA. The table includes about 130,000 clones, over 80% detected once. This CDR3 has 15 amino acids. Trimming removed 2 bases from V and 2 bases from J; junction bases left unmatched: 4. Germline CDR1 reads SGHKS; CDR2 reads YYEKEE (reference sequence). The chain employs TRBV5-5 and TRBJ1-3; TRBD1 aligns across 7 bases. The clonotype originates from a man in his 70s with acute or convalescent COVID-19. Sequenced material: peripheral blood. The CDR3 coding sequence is TGTGCCAGCAGCTTTGACCAGGGGGCTGGAAACACCATATATTTT. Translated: CASSFDQGAGNTIYF.